This passage covers 32 T cell receptor beta chains from one sample sequenced in a study of blood T cell repertoires in COVID-19. Some clones are missing from TCRdb's copy, which holds only in-frame ones; the method was immunoSEQ multiplex PCR. This sample has some 200,000 clones, with roughly 88% found just once. Sequenced sample: peripheral blood. Source of these receptors: a woman aged 80 or older with acute or convalescent COVID-19.

This chain uses TRBV19 with TRBJ2-2; 8 bases are a match to TRBD2. The CDR3 runs to 14 residues. Germline loops: CDR1 LNHDA, CDR2 SQIVND (reference sequence). V shed 1 base, J shed 7 bases, and the junction held 2 bases outside the gene matches. The CDR3 DNA reads TGTGCCAGTAGTATAGGGCTAGCGGGCGGGGAGCTGTTTTTT. Protein: CASSIGLAGGELFF.

This clone appeared once. J is TRBJ2-5 and V is TRBV11-2, with D uncertain. Per the germline V gene, CDR1 is SGHAT and CDR2 is FQNNGV. The CDR3 length is 12 residues. Trimming stripped 5 bases from V and 5 bases from J, with 9 bases between. The CDR3 DNA reads as TGTGCCAGCAGCCGAGCCGGGGAGACCCAGTACTTC. This gives the protein CASSRAGETQYF.

The rearrangement joins TRBV7-2 to TRBJ1-1, with D perhaps matching TRBD1 (6 bases). CDR1 is SGHTA, CDR2 FQGNSA, per germline. The CDR3 extends over 16 amino acids. V lost 2 bases and J lost 0, with 13 bases in between. The chain's CDR3 is CASSLKGTPMNTEAFF. In DNA, the CDR3 is TGTGCCAGCAGCTTAAAAGGGACACCCATGAACACTGAAGCTTTCTTT.

The J gene is TRBJ1-4, the V gene TRBV27; the D is unclear. Germline V gene sequence: CDR1 MNHEY, CDR2 SMNVEV (reference sequence). V dropped 2 bases and J dropped 3 bases, with 10 bases sitting between them. The CDR3 runs 15 residues. Written as DNA, the CDR3 is TGTGCCAGCAGTTTAGGGCCGCGGGCTAATGAAAAACTGTTTTTT. Its translation: CASSLGPRANEKLFF.

The chain recombines TRBV7-9 with TRBJ2-3; 7 positions agree with TRBD2. The CDR3 length is 14 residues. Trimming removed 5 bases from V and 6 bases from J; junction bases left unmatched: 8. Germline loops: CDR1 SEHNR, CDR2 FQNEAQ (reference sequence). The CDR3 here is CASSPPGLRDTQYF. The CDR3 coding sequence is TGTGCCAGCAGCCCGCCGGGACTAAGGGATACGCAGTATTTT. Full variable domain (remainder filled in from reference TRBV7-9 and TRBJ2-3): DTGVSQNPRHKITKRGQNVTFRCDPISEHNRLYWYRQTLGQGPEFLTYFQNEAQLEKSRLLSDRFSAERPKGSFSTLEIQRTEQGDSAMYLCASSPPGLRDTQYFGPGTRLTVL.

The rearrangement links TRBV10-3 to TRBJ2-5; 9 nucleotides line up with TRBD1. Germline CDR1 is ENHRY and CDR2 is SYGVKD. This CDR3 has 15 amino acids. V lost 4 bases to trimming and J lost 5 bases; unmatched junction nucleotides: 8. The CDR3 protein is CAISGGTGKVETQYF. Here the CDR3 DNA reads TGTGCCATCAGTGGGGGGACAGGGAAAGTGGAGACCCAGTACTTC.

J is TRBJ2-7 and V is TRBV29-1; D is possibly TRBD2 (7 bases). Germline V lookup: CDR1 SQVTM, CDR2 ANQGSEA. The CDR3 spans 17 residues. V lost 0 bases and J 0 bases, leaving 18 bases between the germline ends. CDR3 nucleotides: TGCAGCGTTGAAGATCGTTGGGCGGGGGCCACCTCCTACGAGCAGTACTTC. It translates to CSVEDRWAGATSYEQYF.

In this sample, this clone turned up once. The chain couples TRBV19 to TRBJ2-7, with 8 nucleotides matching TRBD2. The germline CDR1 and CDR2 sequences are LNHDA and SQIVND (reference sequence). The CDR3 is 13 amino acids. The trim removed 5 bases at V and 7 bases at J, leaving 7 bases unmatched. CDR3 protein: CASSGQAGGEQYF. The CDR3 DNA reads as TGTGCCAGTAGTGGGCAGGCGGGGGGTGAGCAGTACTTC.

V usage is TRBV11-2 and J usage is TRBJ1-1; D uncertain. V dropped 1 base and J dropped 10 bases, with 13 bases sitting between them. The CDR3 consists of 13 residues. CDR1 and CDR2 (germline): SGHAT, FQNNGV. CDR3 sequence (DNA): TGTGCCAGCAGCTTAGGTGAGGGAGTGGGAGCTTTCTTT. It specifies CASSLGEGVGAFF.

This chain connects TRBV4-3 to TRBJ1-2; possibly TRBD1 for D (6 bases). Per germline, CDR1 LGHNA and CDR2 YSLEER. V was shortened by 3 bases and J by 4 bases, with 15 bases between the two germline ends. The CDR3 is made up of 15 amino acids. CDR3 DNA: TGCGCCAGCAGCCAGCTACAGGGTACGGGCTATGGCTACACCTTC. Protein product: CASSQLQGTGYGYTF.

The chain carries TRBV25-1 and TRBJ2-4; D is unresolved. This CDR3 comprises 12 residues. Between the trimmed V and J ends, which lost 8 bases and 6 bases, there was a span of 11 bases. CDR1 and CDR2 (germline): MGHDK, SYGVNS. DNA of the CDR3: TGTGCCAGCGTCGGCCGGGTAAACATTCAGTACTTC. It is translated as CASVGRVNIQYF.

The chain combines TRBV19 with TRBJ2-3; 14 bases map to TRBD2. V trimming: 5 bases; J trimming: 5 bases; junction bases outside the gene matches: 3. The CDR3 covers 15 residues. Germline V CDR1 and CDR2: LNHDA, SQIVND (reference sequence). The CDR3 sequence: CASSRTSGGRDTQYF. CDR3 DNA sequence: TGTGCCAGTAGTCGGACTAGCGGGGGGAGAGATACGCAGTATTTT.

The chain employs TRBV3-1 (or the pseudogene TRBV3-2) and TRBJ1-1; TRBD1 matches 7 bases. The CDR3 length is 15 residues. Germline lookup yields CDR1 LGHDT and CDR2 YNNKEL (reference sequence). The junction had 16 bases not matched to a gene; V was cut back by 4 bases and J by 11 bases. The CDR3 nucleotides are TGTGCCAGCAGCCGTTTGGGACAGACACCGTCTGGGGCTTTCTTT. As protein: CASSRLGQTPSGAFF.

This chain connects TRBV19 to TRBJ1-2; no firm D call. The CDR3 is 14 amino acids. Germline values: CDR1 LNHDA, CDR2 SQIVND (reference sequence). Trimming shortened V by 0 bases and J by 7 bases, and 12 bases separated the two germline ends. CDR3 sequence: CASSIDSKSSGYTF. The CDR3 DNA reads as TGTGCCAGTAGTATAGATAGTAAGAGTTCTGGCTACACCTTC. Filled out from reference TRBV19 and TRBJ1-2, the complete variable domain reads DGGITQSPKYLFRKEGQNVTLSCEQNLNHDAMYWYRQDPGQGLRLIYYSQIVNDFQKGDIAEGYSVSREKKESFPLTVTSAQKNPTAFYLCASSIDSKSSGYTFGSGTRLTVV.

This sequence joins TRBV11-2 and TRBJ1-2; D is perhaps TRBD1 (5 bases). The CDR3 covers 13 residues. V was trimmed by 8 bases and J by 4 bases, leaving 14 bases between them. In germline, CDR1 is SGHAT, CDR2 FQNNGV. The CDR3 loop is CASSRDSSYGYTF. The DNA for the CDR3 is TGTGCCAGCTCCCGGGACTCGAGCTATGGCTACACCTTC.

The chain uses TRBV18 and TRBJ1-2; D is possibly TRBD1 (6 bases). Germline-derived CDR1 and CDR2 are KGHSH and LQKENI. Trimming took off 0 bases at V and 4 bases at J, with 12 bases between the two ends. This CDR3 is built from 15 residues. The CDR3 bases are TGTGCCAGCTCACCACCGGAAAGGGGGATCTATGGCTACACCTTC. Amino acid sequence: CASSPPERGIYGYTF.

This clone was seen more than once but under ten times. This sequence joins TRBV2 and TRBJ1-1; D possibly corresponds to TRBD1 (6 bases). The length of the CDR3 is 14 residues. Germline loops: CDR1 SNHLY, CDR2 FYNNEI. Trimming took off 7 bases at V and 3 bases at J, with 15 bases between the two ends. CDR3: CASIPGRGYTEAFF. The DNA of the CDR3 is TGTGCCAGCATCCCCGGCAGGGGCTACACTGAAGCTTTCTTT.

J is TRBJ2-2 and V is TRBV3-1 (or the pseudogene TRBV3-2); TRBD2 is a possible D gene (6 bases). The CDR3 has 15 amino acids. V gave up 4 bases and J gave up 6 bases, with 15 bases separating them. In germline, CDR1 is LGHDT, CDR2 YNNKEL (reference sequence). The CDR3 region has the DNA TGTGCCAGCAGCCGTCCGACTAGTTTTGCCGGGGAGCTGTTTTTT. Its protein is CASSRPTSFAGELFF.

The rearrangement links TRBV7-9 to TRBJ1-3, with D perhaps TRBD1 (5 bases). Germline V lookup: CDR1 SEHNR, CDR2 FQNEAQ (reference sequence). Trimming pared 2 bases from V and 4 bases from J, leaving 12 bases between. The CDR3 sequence is 15 residues long. The DNA for the CDR3 is TGTGCCAGCAGCTTATGGGGCGCGGTCGGAAACACCATATATTTT. Protein sequence: CASSLWGAVGNTIYF.

J is TRBJ1-3 and V is TRBV3-1 (or the pseudogene TRBV3-2); 8 bases map to TRBD1. Losses at the gene ends were 4 bases for V and 4 bases for J; bases not matched to a gene: 6. The germline gives CDR1 LGHDT, CDR2 YNNKEL (reference sequence). This CDR3 region has 15 residues. The chain's CDR3 is CASSPRTGRGNTIYF. DNA of the CDR3: TGTGCCAGCAGCCCCCGGACAGGGAGGGGAAACACCATATATTTT.

DNA for the CDR3: TGCGCCAGCAGCTACGGGACAGGGGGCAACGAGCAGTACTTC. Its translation is CASSYGTGGNEQYF. V gene TRBV5-1 combines with J gene TRBJ2-7, with TRBD1 identical over 12 bases. V was pared by 3 bases and J by 5 bases, with 3 bases of the junction left unmatched. CDR1 and CDR2 from the germline V gene are SGHRS and YFSETQ. This CDR3 spans 14 amino acids.

The V and J genes are TRBV25-1 and TRBJ2-5; 7 nucleotides match TRBD1. The V and J ends lost 8 bases and 1 base, in that order; junction bases with no gene match: 4. This CDR3 has 13 amino acids. CDR1 is MGHDK and CDR2 is SYGVNS in the germline V gene. The CDR3 bases are TGTGCCAGCCATGACAGGGTCCAAGAGACCCAGTACTTC. Translation gives CASHDRVQETQYF.

This clone is a singleton in its sample. V and J are TRBV4-2 and TRBJ2-2; 8 bases are a match to TRBD2. In germline, CDR1 is LGHNA, CDR2 YNFKEQ. The CDR3 covers 16 residues. J lost 6 bases, V lost 3 bases, and 9 bases had no gene match. This chain's CDR3 is CASSQPGLGAAGELFF. The CDR3 DNA reads as TGTGCCAGCAGCCAGCCGGGACTAGGGGCCGCCGGGGAGCTGTTTTTT.

The rearrangement uses TRBV7-2 and TRBJ1-6; D not certain. CDR3 size: 11 residues. Between the trimmed V and J ends, which lost 6 bases and 8 bases, there was a span of 5 bases. Per germline, CDR1 SGHTA and CDR2 FQGNSA. CDR3 in DNA: TGTGCCAGCAGTACGGATTCACCCCTCCACTTT. Residues: CASSTDSPLHF.

The V and J genes are TRBV6-5 and TRBJ2-3; tentative D call: TRBD2 (6 bases). From germline, CDR1 is MNHEY and CDR2 SVGAGI. Trimming pared 0 bases from V and 8 bases from J, leaving 6 bases between. This CDR3 is 12 amino acids long. CDR3 loop: CASSYSEGTQYF. The CDR3, as DNA: TGTGCCAGCAGTTACTCGGAGGGTACGCAGTATTTT.

The gene calls are TRBV9 and TRBJ2-1; D is ambiguous. The CDR3 is 15 amino acids. Germline V gives CDR1 SGDLS, CDR2 YYNGEE. The germline V and J ends were trimmed by 2 bases and 0 bases, with 9 bases remaining between them. The CDR3 sequence: CASSVSASSYNEQFF. CDR3 DNA sequence: TGTGCCAGCAGCGTTAGTGCTAGCTCCTACAATGAGCAGTTCTTC.

The V and J genes are TRBV19 and TRBJ1-5; D may be TRBD1 (5 bases). V lost 3 bases, J lost 7 bases, and 16 bases lay in between. Per the germline V gene, CDR1 is LNHDA and CDR2 is SQIVND (reference sequence). This CDR3 has 15 residues. This CDR3 reads CASSIGGARDQPQHF. The CDR3 coding sequence is TGTGCCAGTAGTATCGGAGGGGCTAGGGACCAGCCCCAGCATTTT.

This chain joins TRBV19 and TRBJ1-2; D not certain. Germline CDR1 LNHDA, CDR2 SQIVND (reference sequence). This CDR3 spans 12 amino acids. Trimming removed 0 bases at V and 8 bases at J, with 7 bases between. The CDR3 region has the DNA TGTGCCAGTAGTATAGAGGGCCGGGGCTACACCTTC. Encoded protein: CASSIEGRGYTF. Full variable domain (missing parts from reference TRBV19 and TRBJ1-2): DGGITQSPKYLFRKEGQNVTLSCEQNLNHDAMYWYRQDPGQGLRLIYYSQIVNDFQKGDIAEGYSVSREKKESFPLTVTSAQKNPTAFYLCASSIEGRGYTFGSGTRLTVV.

This clone was counted a few times. This sample also contains other DNA sequences that code for the same CDR3. The gene calls are TRBV5-1 and TRBJ1-2; 7 nucleotides agree with TRBD1. Per the germline V gene, CDR1 is SGHRS and CDR2 is YFSETQ. Unmatched junction bases numbered 3, after V lost 2 bases and J lost 8 bases. CDR3 length equals 12 residues. CDR3 loop: CASSLQGNGYTF. The CDR3 DNA sequence: TGCGCCAGCAGCTTACAGGGGAACGGCTACACCTTC.

CDR3 protein: CASSDPNPYGYTF. The CDR3 bases are TGTGCCAGCAGTGACCCTAATCCCTATGGCTACACCTTC. V and J are TRBV2 and TRBJ1-2; D call uncertain. CDR3 size: 13 residues. Germline CDR1 SNHLY, CDR2 FYNNEI. V shed 3 bases and J shed 4 bases, with 9 bases lying between them.

The chain joins TRBV25-1 to TRBJ1-6, with 8 bases identical to TRBD1. Losses at the gene ends were 4 bases for V and 0 bases for J; bases not matched to a gene: 8. CDR3 length: 18 amino acids. Germline CDR1 is MGHDK and CDR2 is SYGVNS. The CDR3 nucleotides are TGTGCCAGCAGTGTCCGGGGACAGGTGAGCTCCTATAATTCACCCCTCCACTTT. Amino acid sequence: CASSVRGQVSSYNSPLHF.

V usage is TRBV27 and J usage is TRBJ1-4, with D unresolved. CDR1 is MNHEY and CDR2 is SMNVEV in the germline V gene (reference sequence). This CDR3 spans 16 amino acids. With 0 bases removed from V and 3 bases from J, the gap between germline ends came to 11 bases. The CDR3 sequence: CASSLSPGRPNEKLFF. The CDR3 region has the DNA TGTGCCAGCAGTTTATCCCCGGGGAGACCTAATGAAAAACTGTTTTTT.